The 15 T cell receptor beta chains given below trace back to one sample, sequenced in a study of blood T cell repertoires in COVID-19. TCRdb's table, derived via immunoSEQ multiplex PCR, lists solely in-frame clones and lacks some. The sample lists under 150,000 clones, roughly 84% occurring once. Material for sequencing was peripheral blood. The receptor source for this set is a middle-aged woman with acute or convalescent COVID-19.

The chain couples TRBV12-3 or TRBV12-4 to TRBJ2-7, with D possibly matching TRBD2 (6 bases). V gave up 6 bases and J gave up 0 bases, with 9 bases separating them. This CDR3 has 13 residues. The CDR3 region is CASRRDSSYEQYF. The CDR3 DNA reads TGTGCCAGCAGAAGGGACTCCTCCTACGAGCAGTACTTC.

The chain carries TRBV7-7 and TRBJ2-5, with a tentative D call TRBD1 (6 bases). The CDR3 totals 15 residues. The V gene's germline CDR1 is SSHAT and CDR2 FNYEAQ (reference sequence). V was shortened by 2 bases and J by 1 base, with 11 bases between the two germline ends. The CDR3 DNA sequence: TGTGCCAGCAGCTTACAGGGGACGCCCCAAGAGACCCAGTACTTC. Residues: CASSLQGTPQETQYF.

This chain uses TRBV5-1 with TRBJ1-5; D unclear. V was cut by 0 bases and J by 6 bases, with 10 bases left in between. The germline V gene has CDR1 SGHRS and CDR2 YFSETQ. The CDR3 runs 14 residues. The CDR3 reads CASSLGPGGQPQHF. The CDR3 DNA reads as TGCGCCAGCAGCTTGGGACCGGGTGGTCAGCCCCAGCATTTT.

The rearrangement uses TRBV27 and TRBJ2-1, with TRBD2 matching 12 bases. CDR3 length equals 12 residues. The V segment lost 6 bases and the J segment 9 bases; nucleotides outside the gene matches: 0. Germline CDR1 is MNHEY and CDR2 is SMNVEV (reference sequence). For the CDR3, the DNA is TGTGCCAGCAGGGGACTAGCGGGTGAGCAGTTCTTC. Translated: CASRGLAGEQFF.

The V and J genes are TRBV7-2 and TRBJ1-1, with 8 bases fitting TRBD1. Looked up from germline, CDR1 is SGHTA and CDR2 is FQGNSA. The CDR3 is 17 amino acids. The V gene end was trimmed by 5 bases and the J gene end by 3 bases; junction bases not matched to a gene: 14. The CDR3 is CASSGDRQGIRDTEAFF. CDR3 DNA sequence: TGTGCCAGCAGCGGAGATCGACAGGGGATTCGCGACACTGAAGCTTTCTTT.

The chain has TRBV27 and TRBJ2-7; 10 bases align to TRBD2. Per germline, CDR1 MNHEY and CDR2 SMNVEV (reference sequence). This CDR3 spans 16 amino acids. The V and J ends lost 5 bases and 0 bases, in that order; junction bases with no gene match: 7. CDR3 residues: CASSPGLARSSYEQYF. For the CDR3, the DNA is TGTGCCAGCAGTCCGGGACTAGCGAGGAGCTCCTACGAGCAGTACTTC.

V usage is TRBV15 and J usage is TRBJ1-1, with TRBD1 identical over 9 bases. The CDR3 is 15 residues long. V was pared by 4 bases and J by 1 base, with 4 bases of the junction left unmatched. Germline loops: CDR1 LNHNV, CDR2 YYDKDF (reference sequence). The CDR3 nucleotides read TGTGCCACCAGCAAACAGGGACAGGGGAACACTGAAGCTTTCTTT. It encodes CATSKQGQGNTEAFF.

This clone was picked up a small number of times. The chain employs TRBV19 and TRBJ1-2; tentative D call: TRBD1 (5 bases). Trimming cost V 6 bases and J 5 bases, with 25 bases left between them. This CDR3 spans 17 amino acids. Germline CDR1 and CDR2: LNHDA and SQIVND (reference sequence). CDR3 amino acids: CASSPPPAGRGRYGYTF. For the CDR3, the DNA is TGTGCCAGTAGCCCACCCCCCGCGGGGAGGGGAAGGTATGGCTACACCTTC.

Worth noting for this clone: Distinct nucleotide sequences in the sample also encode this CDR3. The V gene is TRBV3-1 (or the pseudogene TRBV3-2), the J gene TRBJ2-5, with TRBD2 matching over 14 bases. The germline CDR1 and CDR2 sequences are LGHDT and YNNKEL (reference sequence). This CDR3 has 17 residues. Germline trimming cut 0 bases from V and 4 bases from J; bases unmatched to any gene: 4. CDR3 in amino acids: CASSQDLGLAGGETQYF. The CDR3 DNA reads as TGTGCCAGCAGCCAAGATCTAGGACTAGCGGGGGGAGAGACCCAGTACTTC.

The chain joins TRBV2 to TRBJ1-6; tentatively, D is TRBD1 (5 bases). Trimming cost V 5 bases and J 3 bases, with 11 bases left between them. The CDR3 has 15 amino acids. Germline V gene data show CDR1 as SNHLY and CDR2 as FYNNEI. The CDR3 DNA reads TGTGCCAGCAGTTCGGGACTGTACTATAATTCACCCCTCCACTTT. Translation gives CASSSGLYYNSPLHF. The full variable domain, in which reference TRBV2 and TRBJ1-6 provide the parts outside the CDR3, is EPEVTQTPSHQVTQMGQEVILRCVPISNHLYFYWYRQILGQKVEFLVSFYNNEISEKSEIFDDQFSVERPDGSNFTLKIRSTKLEDSAMYFCASSSGLYYNSPLHFGNGTRLTVT.

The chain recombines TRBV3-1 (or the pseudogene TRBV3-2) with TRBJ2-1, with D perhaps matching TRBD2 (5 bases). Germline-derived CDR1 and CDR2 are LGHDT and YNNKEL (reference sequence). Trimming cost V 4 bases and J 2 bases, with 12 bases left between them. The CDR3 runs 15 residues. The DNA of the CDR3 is TGTGCCAGCAGCCCACGAAAGCGGACCTACAATGAGCAGTTCTTC. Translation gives CASSPRKRTYNEQFF.

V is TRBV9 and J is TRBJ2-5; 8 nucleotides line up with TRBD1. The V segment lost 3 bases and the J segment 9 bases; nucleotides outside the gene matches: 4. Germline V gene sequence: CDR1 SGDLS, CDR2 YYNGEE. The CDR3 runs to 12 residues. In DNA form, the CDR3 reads TGTGCCAGCAGCGCCAAACAGGGGGCCCAGTACTTC. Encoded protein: CASSAKQGAQYF.

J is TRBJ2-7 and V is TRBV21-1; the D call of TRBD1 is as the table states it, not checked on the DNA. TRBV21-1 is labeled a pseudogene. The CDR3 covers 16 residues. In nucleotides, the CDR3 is TGTGCCAGCAGCACCCGCTCTCTACAGGGAAACTACGAGCAGTACTTC. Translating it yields CASSTRSLQGNYEQYF.

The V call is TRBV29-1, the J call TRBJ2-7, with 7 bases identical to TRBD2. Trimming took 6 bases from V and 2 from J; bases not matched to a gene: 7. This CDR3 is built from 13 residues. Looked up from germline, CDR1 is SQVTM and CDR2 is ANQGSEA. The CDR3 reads CSVTTGGTYEQYF. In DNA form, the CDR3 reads TGCAGCGTGACCACGGGGGGAACCTACGAGCAGTACTTC.

The CDR3 nucleotides are TGTGCCAGCAGCGACCGGGCCCCACAGGGCTCTGGAAACACCATATATTTT. This translates into CASSDRAPQGSGNTIYF. This chain uses TRBV9 with TRBJ1-3, with a tentative D call TRBD1 (6 bases). V was shortened by 3 bases and J by 0 bases, with 16 bases between the two germline ends. CDR1 SGDLS and CDR2 YYNGEE come from the germline V gene. This CDR3 has 17 amino acids.